One sample yielded the 30 T cell receptor beta chains listed below, sequenced in a study of CD8 T cells in Susac syndrome. An amount of RNA that ranged from 0.5 to 1 ug was reverse transcribed with random hexamers. TCRdb processed the immunoSEQ multiplex PCR reads anew with MiXCR; each CDR3 protein has one entry. The data contain roughly 120,000 distinct CDR3 sequences, roughly 96% of them seen just once; the ten biggest clones take up approximately 0.092%. Material: CD4+ T cells from PBMCs. These receptors came from a human donor in good health.

The CDR3, as DNA: TGTGCCAGCAGGTACGAGCAGTACTTC. Its translation: CASRYEQYF. The chain uses TRBV6-5 and TRBJ2-7; D is uncertain. The germline V gene has CDR1 MNHEY and CDR2 SVGAGI. This CDR3 region has 9 residues. V was clipped by 6 bases and J by 4 bases, with 1 base between them.

This sequence joins TRBV9 and TRBJ2-7; TRBD1 matches 9 bases. There are 14 residues in the CDR3. Germline trimming cut 4 bases from V and 4 bases from J; bases unmatched to any gene: 6. Germline loops: CDR1 SGDLS, CDR2 YYNGEE. The CDR3 region is CASSPGTGQYEQYF. The CDR3 DNA is TGTGCCAGCAGCCCCGGGACAGGGCAGTACGAGCAGTACTTC.

In its sample, this clonotype was seen once. The chain is built from TRBV6-2 or TRBV6-3 and TRBJ2-7; perhaps TRBD2 as D (6 bases). The CDR3 covers 13 residues. Germline V lookup: CDR1 MNHEY, CDR2 SVGEGT. Trimming left V 8 bases short and J 0 bases short, with 11 bases between. DNA for the CDR3: TGTGCCAGCTTGGAGGGGCTCTCCTACGAGCAGTACTTC. This codes for CASLEGLSYEQYF.

This chain's CDR3 is CASSLRSSSYEQYF. CDR3 nucleotides: TGCGCCAGCAGCCTCCGCTCCAGCTCCTACGAGCAGTACTTC. The chain recombines TRBV4-1 with TRBJ2-7; unclear D gene. V was pared by 4 bases and J by 0 bases, with 10 bases between. The CDR3 contains 14 residues. Germline CDR1 reads MGHRA; CDR2 reads YSYEKL.

The chain has TRBV5-1 and TRBJ2-3; 11 nucleotides match TRBD2. Germline V lookup: CDR1 SGHRS, CDR2 YFSETQ. The CDR3 loop spans 14 amino acids. The V and J ends lost 6 bases and 5 bases, in that order; junction bases with no gene match: 5. CDR3 bases: TGCGCCAGCAAACTAGCGGGGGCAAGAGATACGCAGTATTTT. This gives the protein CASKLAGARDTQYF. Based on the CDR3 plus reference TRBV5-1 and TRBJ2-3, the full variable domain is KAGVTQTPRYLIKTRGQQVTLSCSPISGHRSVSWYQQTPGQGLQFLFEYFSETQRNKGNFPGRFSGRQFSNSRSEMNVSTLELGDSALYLCASKLAGARDTQYFGPGTRLTVL.

The rearrangement links TRBV5-4 to TRBJ2-1; the D gene is possibly TRBD1 (7 bases). CDR1 is SGHNT and CDR2 is YYREEE in the germline V gene (reference sequence). The CDR3 has 13 residues. Trimming shortened V by 4 bases and J by 7 bases, and 12 bases separated the two germline ends. This CDR3 reads CASSPTGRNEQFF. CDR3 nucleotides: TGTGCCAGCAGCCCGACAGGGAGGAATGAGCAGTTCTTC.

The chain carries TRBV5-4 and TRBJ1-2, with TRBD1 as a possible D gene (6 bases). Trimming shortened V by 6 bases and J by 4 bases, and 16 bases separated the two germline ends. This CDR3 is built from 14 residues. Germline CDR1 is SGHNT and CDR2 is YYREEE (reference sequence). The CDR3 sequence: CASTWGQYVYGYTF. For the CDR3, the DNA is TGTGCCAGCACATGGGGGCAGTACGTCTATGGCTACACCTTC.

This clonotype was recorded once. The chain recombines TRBV28 with TRBJ2-2; TRBD2 is a possible D gene (6 bases). Trimming took 2 bases from V and 2 from J, leaving 15 bases between them. This CDR3 region has 17 residues. Per germline, CDR1 MDHEN and CDR2 SYDVKM. The CDR3 here is CASSLHFGGTNTGELFF. The DNA for the CDR3 is TGTGCCAGCAGTTTACATTTCGGCGGGACCAACACCGGGGAGCTGTTTTTT.

This clonotype came up once. The rearrangement uses TRBV6-1 and TRBJ1-1; D gene uncertain. This CDR3 is 16 amino acids long. V was pared by 1 base and J by 1 base, with 13 bases between. Germline V lookup: CDR1 MNHNS, CDR2 SASEGT. The CDR3 loop is CASSEVTTGRNTEAFF. Here the CDR3 DNA reads TGTGCCAGCAGTGAAGTAACGACTGGGAGGAACACTGAAGCTTTCTTT.

This clonotype was seen once. At one end, the junction sequence differs from germline, possibly due to a read error. V is TRBV3-1 and J is TRBJ1-1; D perhaps matches TRBD1 (5 bases). Germline loops: CDR1 LGHDT, CDR2 YNNKEL (reference sequence). The CDR3 covers 13 residues. CDR3 nucleotide sequence: TGTGCCAGCAGCACAGACAGAAATGTTGAAGTTTTCTTT. It codes for CASSTDRNVEVFF.

The chain links TRBV3-1 to TRBJ2-2; TRBD2 is a possible D gene (5 bases). The CDR3 is made up of 14 amino acids. CDR1 and CDR2 from the germline V gene are LGHDT and YNNKEL (reference sequence). V was shortened by 1 base and J by 6 bases, with 9 bases between the two germline ends. CDR3 sequence (DNA): TGTGCCAGCAGCCAAGCCCTAGCTTCCGGGGAGCTGTTTTTT. Its translation: CASSQALASGELFF.

The V gene is TRBV11-2, the J gene TRBJ2-5; 10 bases map to TRBD2. V lost 4 bases, J lost 1 base, and 9 bases stayed unmatched. Germline V gene sequence: CDR1 SGHAT, CDR2 FQNNGV. The CDR3 is 17 amino acids. CDR3 amino acids: CASSSNSGLAAQETQYF. The CDR3 DNA follows: TGTGCCAGCAGCTCTAATAGTGGACTAGCGGCCCAAGAGACCCAGTACTTC.

This sequence joins TRBV27 and TRBJ2-5, with 7 bases fitting TRBD1. The CDR3 length is 15 residues. Per germline, CDR1 MNHEY and CDR2 SMNVEV (reference sequence). Trimming at V came to 0 bases and at J to 4 bases, leaving 5 bases not matched to a gene. In DNA, the CDR3 is TGTGCCAGCAGTTTATCGATGAGGGGGCGAGAGACCCAGTACTTC. This gives the protein CASSLSMRGRETQYF.

The chain recombines TRBV28 with TRBJ2-2; 8 bases are a match to TRBD2. Germline V gene data show CDR1 as MDHEN and CDR2 as SYDVKM. V lost 6 bases to trimming and J lost 4 bases; unmatched junction nucleotides: 7. This CDR3 has 15 residues. The DNA of the CDR3 is TGTGCCAGCAGCCGGGGGGGCCCGAGCACCGGGGAGCTGTTTTTT. Translated: CASSRGGPSTGELFF.

The CDR3 bases are TGTGCCAGTAGTATGGTGGCTAGCGGGAGGGCCGGCCCAGATACGCAGTATTTT. This encodes CASSMVASGRAGPDTQYF. The chain recombines TRBV19 with TRBJ2-3; 12 bases match TRBD2. CDR1 and CDR2 from the germline V gene are LNHDA and SQIVND (reference sequence). The CDR3 contains 18 residues. V shed 3 bases and J 4 bases; nucleotides not matched to a gene: 11.

The genes are TRBV6-2 or TRBV6-3 and TRBJ2-7; 10 bases are shared with TRBD2. Germline assignment: CDR1 MNHEY and CDR2 SVGEGT. Trimming cost V 5 bases and J 6 bases; bases outside gene matches: 13. The CDR3 length is 16 residues. DNA for the CDR3: TGTGCCAGCAGTACCAGCGGGAGGGCCTCCCGGCGCGAGCAGTACTTC. Translating gives CASSTSGRASRREQYF.

The chain carries TRBV10-3 and TRBJ2-7; 8 bases are shared with TRBD1. The V gene's germline CDR1 is ENHRY and CDR2 SYGVKD. The junction had 6 bases not matched to a gene; V was cut back by 4 bases and J by 4 bases. The CDR3 consists of 14 residues. The CDR3 DNA follows: TGTGCCATCAGTGGACCGGGACAGGCGTACGAGCAGTACTTC. It encodes CAISGPGQAYEQYF.

The V gene is TRBV7-2, the J gene TRBJ2-3; the match to TRBD1 covers 7 bases. The CDR3 loop spans 18 amino acids. From germline, CDR1 is SGHTA and CDR2 FQGNSA. The trim removed 5 bases at V and 0 bases at J, leaving 14 bases unmatched. The CDR3 spells CASSAKTGWVSSTDTQYF. The CDR3 DNA is TGTGCCAGCAGCGCGAAGACAGGGTGGGTCTCTAGCACAGATACGCAGTATTTT.

V gene TRBV20-1 combines with J gene TRBJ2-7; D is undetermined. The germline CDR1 and CDR2 sequences are DFQATT and SNEGSKA (reference sequence). This CDR3 has 14 amino acids. V lost 7 bases, J lost 0 bases, and 16 bases lay in between. The chain's CDR3 is CSVRTNSASYEQYF. The CDR3 bases are TGCAGTGTCAGGACGAACTCAGCCTCCTACGAGCAGTACTTC.

The chain links TRBV20-1 to TRBJ2-7; the match to TRBD2 covers 9 bases. J lost 4 bases, V lost 1 base, and 11 bases had no gene match. The length of the CDR3 is 16 residues. Germline loops: CDR1 DFQATT, CDR2 SNEGSKA (reference sequence). CDR3 in amino acids: CSARGLAGWGYYEQYF. DNA of the CDR3: TGCAGTGCTAGAGGTCTAGCGGGGTGGGGTTATTACGAGCAGTACTTC.

The rearrangement joins TRBV29-1 to TRBJ2-3; 9 bases match TRBD1. The V gene end was trimmed by 4 bases and the J gene end by 0 bases; junction bases not matched to a gene: 5. CDR1 is SQVTM and CDR2 is ANQGSEA in the germline V gene. This CDR3 is 15 amino acids long. CDR3 loop: CSVGSTGGSTDTQYF. The DNA of the CDR3 is TGCAGCGTTGGATCGACAGGGGGAAGCACAGATACGCAGTATTTT.

V and J are TRBV5-1 and TRBJ2-7; tentatively, D is TRBD1 (6 bases). V was trimmed by 3 bases and J by 5 bases, leaving 15 bases between them. This CDR3 is 14 amino acids long. Germline V gene lookup returns CDR1 SGHRS and CDR2 YFSETQ. The CDR3 bases are TGCGCCAGCAGCTCCGGGACACCGTCGGACGAGCAGTACTTC. It is translated as CASSSGTPSDEQYF.

The V call is TRBV4-2, the J call TRBJ1-4; the D is unclear. V shed 0 bases and J shed 8 bases, with 19 bases lying between them. Germline V gene lookup returns CDR1 LGHNA and CDR2 YNFKEQ. This CDR3 has 17 residues. The CDR3 region is CASSQEKASGFGEKLFF. For the CDR3, the DNA is TGTGCCAGCAGCCAAGAGAAGGCTTCTGGGTTTGGGGAAAAACTGTTTTTT.

As regards this clonotype: One junction end does not reproduce the germline sequence, and a read error may be involved. The chain links TRBV29-1 to TRBJ2-7; 9 bases are shared with TRBD1. Germline V gives CDR1 SQVTM, CDR2 ANQGSEA. The CDR3 is 13 residues long. CDR3 bases: TGCAGCGTTGAGGGACAGGGTACTCCCAAGCTGGACTTC. This translates into CSVEGQGTPKLDF.

The chain is built from TRBV5-6 and TRBJ2-3; 9 bases are shared with TRBD1. J was trimmed by 9 bases and V by 2 bases; bases with no gene match: 10. Germline CDR1 is SGHDT and CDR2 is YYEEEE. The CDR3 has 15 residues. This CDR3 is CASSFGTGIRATQYF. CDR3 bases: TGTGCCAGCAGCTTTGGGACAGGGATTCGGGCCACGCAGTATTTT.

The chain has TRBV23-1 and TRBJ2-2; D might be TRBD2 (5 bases). TRBV23-1 is treated as an ORF (open reading frame) with a function not yet certain. Trimming shortened V by 0 bases and J by 9 bases, and 11 bases separated the two germline ends. This CDR3 is built from 14 residues. CDR3 in DNA: TGCGCCAGCAGTCAATCCGACCCCGGGAGGGAGCTGTTTTTT. Encoded protein: CASSQSDPGRELFF.

The rearrangement uses TRBV5-4 and TRBJ2-1, with D hard to call. The CDR3 is made up of 13 amino acids. V was clipped by 0 bases and J by 5 bases, with 6 bases between them. The germline V gene encodes CDR1 SGHNT and CDR2 YYREEE (reference sequence). This chain's CDR3 is CASSLDGHNEQFF. The DNA for the CDR3 is TGTGCCAGCAGCTTGGACGGACACAATGAGCAGTTCTTC.

The genes are TRBV9 and TRBJ2-1, with D possibly being TRBD1 (5 bases). Germline lookup yields CDR1 SGDLS and CDR2 YYNGEE. The CDR3 has 15 amino acids. The V end lost 0 bases, the J end lost 2 bases, and 9 bases lay between the germline ends. The CDR3 loop reads CASSVGQSAYNEQFF. The CDR3 nucleotides read TGTGCCAGCAGCGTAGGACAGTCAGCCTACAATGAGCAGTTCTTC. The whole variable domain, remainder taken from reference TRBV9 and TRBJ2-1, is DSGVTQTPKHLITATGQRVTLRCSPRSGDLSVYWYQQSLDQGLQFLIQYYNGEERAKGNILERFSAQQFPDLHSELNLSSLELGDSALYFCASSVGQSAYNEQFFGPGTRLTVL.

The rearrangement uses TRBV7-3 and TRBJ2-4; TRBD1 matches 9 bases. The CDR3 is 16 amino acids. Losses at the gene ends were 6 bases for V and 0 bases for J; bases not matched to a gene: 6. Germline-derived CDR1 and CDR2 are SGHTA and FQGTGA. The CDR3 coding sequence is TGTGCCAGCAGTTCTCGGACAGGGGCAGCCAAAAACATTCAGTACTTC. Translating it yields CASSSRTGAAKNIQYF. Full variable domain (remainder filled in from reference TRBV7-3 and TRBJ2-4): GAGVSQTPSNKVTEKGKYVELRCDPISGHTALYWYRQSLGQGPEFLIYFQGTGAADDSGLPNDRFFAVRPEGSVSTLKIQRTERGDSAVYLCASSSRTGAAKNIQYFGAGTRLSVL.

The chain joins TRBV19 to TRBJ2-1, with a tentative D call TRBD2 (6 bases). The CDR3 is 13 residues long. Germline V gene data show CDR1 as LNHDA and CDR2 as SQIVND (reference sequence). V dropped 5 bases and J dropped 8 bases, with 13 bases sitting between them. The CDR3 nucleotides are TGTGCCAGTAGTTTTCGGACTATTTATGAGCAGTTCTTC. Amino acid sequence: CASSFRTIYEQFF. The full variable domain, in which reference TRBV19 and TRBJ2-1 provide the parts outside the CDR3, is DGGITQSPKYLFRKEGQNVTLSCEQNLNHDAMYWYRQDPGQGLRLIYYSQIVNDFQKGDIAEGYSVSREKKESFPLTVTSAQKNPTAFYLCASSFRTIYEQFFGPGTRLTVL.